This T cell receptor (beta chain) was recovered during a study of blood T cell repertoires in COVID-19. On the study more broadly: Acute and convalescent COVID-19 specimens originated in the United States, Italy and Spain. Sources were T cells, B-cell-depleted T cells, or PBMCs; the material itself was cDNA or gDNA.

The CDR3 is made up of 13 amino acids. This clone was counted a single time. Profiled with immunoSEQ multiplex PCR; TCRdb holds only in-frame clones, not every one. The data contain about 200,000 clones, 80% to 85% of them singletons. Living in about two dozen US areas, the participants were between about 18 and 100 years of age. The chain is built from TRBV21-1 and TRBJ2-2; no check of the table's D call, TRBD1, against the DNA was made. TRBV21-1 represents a pseudogene. This receptor was obtained from a man aged 40-49 years who had recovered from COVID-19. Sequenced: PBMCs or T cells enriched from blood (not recorded which). CDR3 in amino acids: CATRDREFGELFF. The CDR3 DNA follows: TGTGCCACCAGGGACAGGGAATTCGGGGAGCTGTTTTTT.